This entry features one T cell receptor beta chain sequence. Its antigen is unidentified. TCRdb itself ran the 5' RACE reads through MiXCR, one entry per CDR3 protein. Seen here are 450,000 or so distinct CDR3 sequences, 20% observed once, and the top ten hold 8.4%. V shed 3 bases and J 1 base; nucleotides not matched to a gene: 3. The CDR3 has 15 amino acids. The sample is drawn from a study of T-cell memory formation after mild COVID-19. Study findings and constraints: Later expanders leaned toward CD4+, whereas clones contracting from day 15 to 85 were balanced CD4/CD8.

V and J are TRBV12-3 or TRBV12-4 and TRBJ2-3, with 8 bases that match TRBD2. This receptor was identified in an adult woman who had mild COVID-19 (a few samples of this study predate the infection). Cell type and time point are not known. Sequencing input: PBMCs or a T cell subset sorted from them (not recorded which). CDR3 bases: TGTGCCAGCAGTTTTTCGGGAGGGGGCACAGATACGCAGTATTTT. This gives the protein CASSFSGGGTDTQYF.